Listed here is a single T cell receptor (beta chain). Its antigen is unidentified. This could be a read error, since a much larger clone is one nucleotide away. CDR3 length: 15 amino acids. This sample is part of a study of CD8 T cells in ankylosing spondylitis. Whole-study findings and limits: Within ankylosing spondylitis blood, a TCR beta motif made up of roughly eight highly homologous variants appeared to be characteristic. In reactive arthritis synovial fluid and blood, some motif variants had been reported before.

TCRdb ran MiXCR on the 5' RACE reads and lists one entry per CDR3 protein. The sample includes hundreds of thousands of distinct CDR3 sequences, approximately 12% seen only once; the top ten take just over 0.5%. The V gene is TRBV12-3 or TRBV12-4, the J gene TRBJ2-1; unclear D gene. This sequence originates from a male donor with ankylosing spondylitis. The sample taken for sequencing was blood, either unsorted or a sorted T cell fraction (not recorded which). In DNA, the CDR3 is TGTGCCAGCAGAGCTGACGAAAGACCCTACACTGAGCAGTTCTTC. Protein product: CASRADERPYTEQFF.